This T cell receptor beta chain was obtained from a study of shared clonotypes between healthy human individuals. Study in general: The plates for each donor numbered three CD4 naive, three CD4 memory, two CD8 naive and one CD8 memory.

This clone is a singleton in its sample. What it recognizes is unknown. The deep-level immunoSEQ assay was used. Investigators spread the genomic DNA of each subset evenly over several immunoSEQ plates. The method was immunoSEQ multiplex PCR; TCRdb's version includes in-frame clones alone and lacks a portion of them. The repertoire holds roughly 1,800,000 clones, with about 95% as singletons. Germline CDR1 is WSHSY and CDR2 is SAAADI. There are 14 residues in the CDR3. The V and J ends lost 3 bases and 7 bases, in that order; junction bases with no gene match: 6. Naive CD8 cells, CD45RO-negative and positively selected for CCR7, excluded terminally differentiated effector memory CD45RA+ cells. Points from the study as a whole: Naive CD4 clonotypes were shared across a handful of donors at roughly 5.3%.

The gene calls are TRBV10-2 and TRBJ1-1; 9 bases line up with TRBD1. Material for sequencing was naive CD8+ T cells sorted from blood. The receptor comes from a man aged 18 to 30 in good health. CDR3 in amino acids: CASSDYGTGFEAFF. The CDR3 nucleotides read TGCGCCAGCAGTGACTATGGGACAGGGTTTGAAGCTTTCTTT.